This entry concerns a single T cell receptor beta chain. This record comes from a study of blood T cells in healthy people across ages. PCR was performed a second time for about 6 to 11 cycles using a sample-barcoded 5' primer and a J-beta primer mix. TCRdb reprocessed the 5' RACE reads via MiXCR and lists one record per CDR3 protein. The sample lists roughly 1,000,000 distinct CDR3 sequences, approximately 25% occurring once. This sample also appeared in a second study, on T cells of mothers and their children.

Sequenced: blood. This clonotype originated in a girl between 2 and 10 years old in good health.

CDR3 in amino acids: CSVEGPYGYTF. The CDR3 bases are TGCAGCGTTGAAGGGCCCTATGGCTACACCTTC. The rearrangement links TRBV29-1 to TRBJ1-2; D gene uncertain. The V gene's germline CDR1 is SQVTM and CDR2 ANQGSEA. The CDR3 has 11 residues. V lost 1 base and J 4 bases, leaving 4 bases between the germline ends.